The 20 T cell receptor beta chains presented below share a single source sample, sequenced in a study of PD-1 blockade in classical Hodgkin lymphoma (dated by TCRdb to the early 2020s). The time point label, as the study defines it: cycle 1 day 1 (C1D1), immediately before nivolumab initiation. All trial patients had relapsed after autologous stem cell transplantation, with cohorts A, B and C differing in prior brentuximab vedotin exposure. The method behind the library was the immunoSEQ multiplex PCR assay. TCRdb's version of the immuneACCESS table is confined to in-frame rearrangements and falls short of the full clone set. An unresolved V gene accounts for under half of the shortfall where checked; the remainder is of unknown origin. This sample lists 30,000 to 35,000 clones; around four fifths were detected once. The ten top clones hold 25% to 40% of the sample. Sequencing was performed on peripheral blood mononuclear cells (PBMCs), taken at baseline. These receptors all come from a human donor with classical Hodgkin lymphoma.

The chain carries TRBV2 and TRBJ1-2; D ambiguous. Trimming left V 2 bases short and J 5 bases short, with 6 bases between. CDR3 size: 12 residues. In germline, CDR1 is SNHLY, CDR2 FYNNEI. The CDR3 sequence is CASSEQLYGYTF. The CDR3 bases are TGTGCCAGCAGTGAACAGCTATATGGCTACACCTTC. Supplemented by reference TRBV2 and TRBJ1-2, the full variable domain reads EPEVTQTPSHQVTQMGQEVILRCVPISNHLYFYWYRQILGQKVEFLVSFYNNEISEKSEIFDDQFSVERPDGSNFTLKIRSTKLEDSAMYFCASSEQLYGYTFGSGTRLTVV.

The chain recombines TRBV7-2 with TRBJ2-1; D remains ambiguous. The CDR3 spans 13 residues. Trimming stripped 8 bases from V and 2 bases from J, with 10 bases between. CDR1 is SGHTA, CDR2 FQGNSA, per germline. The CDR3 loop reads CASLNSAYNEQFF. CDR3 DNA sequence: TGTGCCAGCCTTAACTCGGCCTACAATGAGCAGTTCTTC.

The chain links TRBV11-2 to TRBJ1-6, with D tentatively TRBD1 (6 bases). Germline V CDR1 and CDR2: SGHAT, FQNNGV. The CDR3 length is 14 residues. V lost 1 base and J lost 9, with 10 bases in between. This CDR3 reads CASSLAGGGSPLHF. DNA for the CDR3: TGTGCCAGCAGCTTAGCCGGGGGCGGTTCACCCCTCCACTTT.

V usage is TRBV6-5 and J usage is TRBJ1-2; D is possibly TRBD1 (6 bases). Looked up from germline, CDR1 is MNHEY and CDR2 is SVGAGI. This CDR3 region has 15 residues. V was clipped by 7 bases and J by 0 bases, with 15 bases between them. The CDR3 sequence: CASKQNREANYGYTF. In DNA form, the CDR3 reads TGTGCCAGCAAACAGAACAGGGAGGCTAACTATGGCTACACCTTC.

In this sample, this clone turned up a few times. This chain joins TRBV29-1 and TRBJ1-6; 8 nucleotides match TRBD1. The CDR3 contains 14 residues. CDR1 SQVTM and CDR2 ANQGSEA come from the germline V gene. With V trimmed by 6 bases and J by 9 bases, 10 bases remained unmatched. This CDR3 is CSVRLQGVGSPLHF. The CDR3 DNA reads TGCAGCGTGCGCCTACAGGGGGTGGGTTCACCCCTCCACTTT.

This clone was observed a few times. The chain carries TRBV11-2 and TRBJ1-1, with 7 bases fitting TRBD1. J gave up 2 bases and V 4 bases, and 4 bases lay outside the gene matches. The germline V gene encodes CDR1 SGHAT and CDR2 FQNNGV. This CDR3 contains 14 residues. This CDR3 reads CASSSTGLNTEAFF. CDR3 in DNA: TGTGCCAGCAGCTCGACAGGGCTCAACACTGAAGCTTTCTTT.

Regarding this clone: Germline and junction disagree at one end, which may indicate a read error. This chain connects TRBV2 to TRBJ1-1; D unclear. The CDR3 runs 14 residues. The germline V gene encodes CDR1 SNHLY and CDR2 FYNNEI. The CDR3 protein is CASTERGLYTEAFF. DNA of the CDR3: TGTGCCAGCACTGAACGAGGGCTATACACTGAAGCTTTCTTT.

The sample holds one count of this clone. The CDR3 coding sequence is TGTGCCAGCAGCCCAGGCGGGGACCCTTCAAGCGAGCAGTACTTC. This translates into CASSPGGDPSSEQYF. The chain couples TRBV5-5 to TRBJ2-7; D may be TRBD2 (6 bases). Germline values: CDR1 SGHKS, CDR2 YYEKEE (reference sequence). This CDR3 contains 15 residues. V was trimmed by 4 bases and J by 6 bases, leaving 20 bases between them.

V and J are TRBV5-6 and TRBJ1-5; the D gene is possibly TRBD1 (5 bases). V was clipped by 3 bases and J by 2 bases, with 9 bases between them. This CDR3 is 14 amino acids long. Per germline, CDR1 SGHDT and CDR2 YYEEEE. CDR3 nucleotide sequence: TGTGCCAGCAGCTGGTGGGGGGGCAATCAGCCCCAGCATTTT. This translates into CASSWWGGNQPQHF.

The CDR3 sequence: CASSPRQTYNEQFF. In DNA form, the CDR3 reads TGTGCCAGCAGCCCCCGACAGACCTACAATGAGCAGTTCTTC. This sequence joins TRBV6-5 and TRBJ2-1; D possibly corresponds to TRBD1 (5 bases). Trimming took 6 bases from V and 2 from J, leaving 11 bases between them. The CDR3 is 14 amino acids. CDR1 is MNHEY and CDR2 is SVGAGI in the germline V gene.

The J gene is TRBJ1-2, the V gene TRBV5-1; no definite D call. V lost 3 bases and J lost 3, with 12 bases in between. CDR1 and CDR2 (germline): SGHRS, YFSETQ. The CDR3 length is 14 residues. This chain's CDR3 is CASSSRAADYGYTF. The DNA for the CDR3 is TGCGCCAGCAGCTCAAGGGCCGCGGACTATGGCTACACCTTC.

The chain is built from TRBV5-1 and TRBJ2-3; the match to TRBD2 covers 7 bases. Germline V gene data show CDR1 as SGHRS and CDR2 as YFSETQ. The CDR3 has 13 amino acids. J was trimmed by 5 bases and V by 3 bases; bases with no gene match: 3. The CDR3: CASSSPGGDTQYF. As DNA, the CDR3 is TGCGCCAGCAGCTCGCCGGGGGGAGATACGCAGTATTTT.

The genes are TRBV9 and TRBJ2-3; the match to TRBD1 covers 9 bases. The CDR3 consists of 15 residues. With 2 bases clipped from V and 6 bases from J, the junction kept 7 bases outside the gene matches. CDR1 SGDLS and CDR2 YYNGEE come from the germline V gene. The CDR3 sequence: CASSVGQGLGDTQYF. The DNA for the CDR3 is TGTGCCAGCAGCGTTGGACAGGGGCTTGGGGATACGCAGTATTTT. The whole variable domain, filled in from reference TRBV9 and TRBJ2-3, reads DSGVTQTPKHLITATGQRVTLRCSPRSGDLSVYWYQQSLDQGLQFLIQYYNGEERAKGNILERFSAQQFPDLHSELNLSSLELGDSALYFCASSVGQGLGDTQYFGPGTRLTVL.

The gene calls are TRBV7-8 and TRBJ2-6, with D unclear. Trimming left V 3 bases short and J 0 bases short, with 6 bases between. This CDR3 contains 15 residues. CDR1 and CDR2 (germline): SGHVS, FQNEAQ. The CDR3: CASSFTSSGANVLTF. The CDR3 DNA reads TGTGCCAGCAGCTTTACTTCCTCTGGGGCCAACGTCCTGACTTTC.

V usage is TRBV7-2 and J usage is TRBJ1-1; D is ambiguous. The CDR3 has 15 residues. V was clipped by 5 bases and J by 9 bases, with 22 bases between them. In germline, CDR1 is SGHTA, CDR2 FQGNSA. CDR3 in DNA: TGTGCCAGCAGCAGAACCCGGGCCTTACCTGGGAAAGCTTTCTTT. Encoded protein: CASSRTRALPGKAFF.

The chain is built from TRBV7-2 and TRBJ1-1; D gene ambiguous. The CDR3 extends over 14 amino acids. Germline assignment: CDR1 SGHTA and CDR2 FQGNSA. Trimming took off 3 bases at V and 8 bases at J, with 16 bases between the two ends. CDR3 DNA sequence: TGTGCCAGCAGCTTGTCTCAGAGCATAATCGAAGCTTTCTTT. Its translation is CASSLSQSIIEAFF.

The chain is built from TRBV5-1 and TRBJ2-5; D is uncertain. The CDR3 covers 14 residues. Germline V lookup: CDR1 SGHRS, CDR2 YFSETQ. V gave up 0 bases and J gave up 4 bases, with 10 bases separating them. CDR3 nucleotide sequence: TGCGCCAGCAGCTTGGGGTCAGGTAGAGAGACCCAGTACTTC. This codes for CASSLGSGRETQYF.

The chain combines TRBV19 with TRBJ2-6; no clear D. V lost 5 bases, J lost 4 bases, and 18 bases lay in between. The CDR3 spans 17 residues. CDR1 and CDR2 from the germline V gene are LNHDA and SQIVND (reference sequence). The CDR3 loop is CASSRLQAPSGANVLTF. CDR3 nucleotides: TGTGCCAGTAGTCGCCTGCAGGCGCCGTCCGGGGCCAACGTCCTGACTTTC. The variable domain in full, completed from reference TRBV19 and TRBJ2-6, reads DGGITQSPKYLFRKEGQNVTLSCEQNLNHDAMYWYRQDPGQGLRLIYYSQIVNDFQKGDIAEGYSVSREKKESFPLTVTSAQKNPTAFYLCASSRLQAPSGANVLTFGAGSRLTVL.

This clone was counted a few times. The CDR3 bases are TGTGCCAGCGGCCCTGGGTGGGGCGTAGCCAAAAACATTCAGTACTTC. This encodes CASGPGWGVAKNIQYF. The chain recombines TRBV5-8 with TRBJ2-4; possibly TRBD1 for D (5 bases). Germline V gene data show CDR1 as SGHTS and CDR2 as YDEGEE. There are 16 residues in the CDR3. V lost 7 bases to trimming and J lost 0 bases, with 17 bases between them.

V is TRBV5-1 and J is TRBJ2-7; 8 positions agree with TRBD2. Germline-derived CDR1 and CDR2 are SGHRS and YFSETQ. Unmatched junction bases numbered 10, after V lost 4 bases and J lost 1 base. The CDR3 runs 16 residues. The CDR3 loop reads CASSRQGRGASYEQYF. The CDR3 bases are TGCGCCAGCAGCCGCCAAGGGCGGGGGGCTTCCTACGAGCAGTACTTC.